The source of this TCR beta chain is a study of cytomegalovirus exposure and HLA in healthy donors. TCRdb's copy holds only in-frame clones and misses some; the assay was immunoSEQ multiplex PCR. The table shows 150,000 to 200,000 clones, with about four fifths occurring only once. This CDR3 has 14 residues. The V segment lost 5 bases and the J segment 3 bases; nucleotides outside the gene matches: 7. CDR1 is SGHTA and CDR2 is FQGTGA in the germline V gene. The sequence was collected from a man between 18 and 35 years old in good health and CMV-seropositive. The chain is built from TRBV7-3 and TRBJ2-7; 7 bases are shared with TRBD2. Sample: PBMCs. CDR3 amino acids: CASSPSAGVYEQYF. The CDR3 DNA follows: TGTGCCAGCAGCCCCTCTGCGGGAGTCTACGAGCAGTACTTC.